This TCR beta chain was identified in a study of blood T cells in healthy people across ages. Study at large: Capture by template switching was about one barcoded beta molecule per two T cells.

This CDR3 spans 14 amino acids. Deletions cut 6 bases from V and 2 bases from J, with 14 bases between. Per germline, CDR1 DFQATT and CDR2 SNEGSKA (reference sequence). Comment on this clonotype: Its antigen remains unknown.

Study observations and caveats: Among T cells, TCR beta diversity per million cells dropped roughly linearly as age rose.

The authors ran a second PCR of about 6 to 11 cycles using a sample-barcoded 5' primer and a J-beta primer mix. The template-switch adaptor was a 5' adaptor with 12 random nucleotides. It tagged each cDNA molecule. Individual samples furnished no less than 3 million CDR3-containing paired-end reads apiece. TCRdb re-called the 5' RACE reads with MiXCR, one entry per CDR3 protein. This table has about a million distinct CDR3 sequences, less than 45% appearing once. The J gene is TRBJ2-1, the V gene TRBV20-1; D is ambiguous. Sequenced material: blood. This clonotype originated in a man aged 18 to 29 in good health. The CDR3 sequence: CSASYISPYNEQFF. CDR3 nucleotides: TGCAGTGCATCCTACATTTCCCCCTACAATGAGCAGTTCTTC.